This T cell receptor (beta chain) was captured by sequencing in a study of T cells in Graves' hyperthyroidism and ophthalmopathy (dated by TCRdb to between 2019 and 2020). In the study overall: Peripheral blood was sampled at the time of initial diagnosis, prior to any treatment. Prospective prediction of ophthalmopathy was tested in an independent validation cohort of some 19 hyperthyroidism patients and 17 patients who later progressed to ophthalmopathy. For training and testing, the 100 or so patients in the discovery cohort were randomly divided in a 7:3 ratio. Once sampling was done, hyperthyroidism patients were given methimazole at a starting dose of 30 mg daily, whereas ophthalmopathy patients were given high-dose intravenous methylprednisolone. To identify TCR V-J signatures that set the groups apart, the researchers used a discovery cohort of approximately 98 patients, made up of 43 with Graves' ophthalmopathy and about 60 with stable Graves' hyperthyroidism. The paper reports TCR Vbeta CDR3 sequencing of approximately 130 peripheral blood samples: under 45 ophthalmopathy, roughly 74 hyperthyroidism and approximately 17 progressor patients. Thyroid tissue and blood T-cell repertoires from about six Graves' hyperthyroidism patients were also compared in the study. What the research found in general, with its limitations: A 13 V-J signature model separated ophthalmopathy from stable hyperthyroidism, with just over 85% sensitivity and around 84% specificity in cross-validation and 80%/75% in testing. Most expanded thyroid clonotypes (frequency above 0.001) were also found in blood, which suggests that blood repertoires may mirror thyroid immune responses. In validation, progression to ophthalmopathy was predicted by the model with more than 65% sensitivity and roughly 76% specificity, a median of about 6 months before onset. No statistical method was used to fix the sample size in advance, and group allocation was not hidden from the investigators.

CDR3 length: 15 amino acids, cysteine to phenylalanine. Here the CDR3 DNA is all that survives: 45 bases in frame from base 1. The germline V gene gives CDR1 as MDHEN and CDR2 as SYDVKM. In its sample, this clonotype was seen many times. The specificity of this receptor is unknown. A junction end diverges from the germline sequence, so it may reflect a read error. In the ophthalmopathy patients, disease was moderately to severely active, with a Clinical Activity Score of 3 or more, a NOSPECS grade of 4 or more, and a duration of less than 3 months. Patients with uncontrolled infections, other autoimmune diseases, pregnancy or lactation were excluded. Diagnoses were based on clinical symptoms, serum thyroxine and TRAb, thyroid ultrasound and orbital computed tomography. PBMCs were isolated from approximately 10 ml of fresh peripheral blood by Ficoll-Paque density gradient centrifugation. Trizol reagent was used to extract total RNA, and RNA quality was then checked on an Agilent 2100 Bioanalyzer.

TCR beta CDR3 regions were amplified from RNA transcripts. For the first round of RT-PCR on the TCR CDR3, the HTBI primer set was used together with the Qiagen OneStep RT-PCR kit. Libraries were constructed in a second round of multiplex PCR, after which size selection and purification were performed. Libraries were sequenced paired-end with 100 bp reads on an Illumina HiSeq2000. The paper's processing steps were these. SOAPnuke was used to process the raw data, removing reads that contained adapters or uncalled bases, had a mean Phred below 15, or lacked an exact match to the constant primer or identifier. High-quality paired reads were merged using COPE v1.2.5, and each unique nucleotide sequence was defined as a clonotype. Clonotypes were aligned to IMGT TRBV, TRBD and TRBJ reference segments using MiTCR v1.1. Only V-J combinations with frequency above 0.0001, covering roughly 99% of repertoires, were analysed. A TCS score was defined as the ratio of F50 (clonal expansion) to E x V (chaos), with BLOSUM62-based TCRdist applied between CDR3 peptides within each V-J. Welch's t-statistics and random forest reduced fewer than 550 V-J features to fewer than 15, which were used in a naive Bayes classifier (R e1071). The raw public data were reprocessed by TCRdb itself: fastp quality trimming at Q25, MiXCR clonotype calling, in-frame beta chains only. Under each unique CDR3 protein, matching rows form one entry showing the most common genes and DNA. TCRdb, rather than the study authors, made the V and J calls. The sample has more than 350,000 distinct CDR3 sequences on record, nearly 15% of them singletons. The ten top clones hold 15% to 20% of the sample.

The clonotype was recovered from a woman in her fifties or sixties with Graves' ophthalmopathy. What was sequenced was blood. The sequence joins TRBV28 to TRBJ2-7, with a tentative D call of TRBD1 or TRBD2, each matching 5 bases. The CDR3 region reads CASSLSGTAAYKQYF. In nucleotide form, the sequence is TGTGCCAGCAGTTTATCCGGGACCGCGGCCTACAAGCAGTACTTC.